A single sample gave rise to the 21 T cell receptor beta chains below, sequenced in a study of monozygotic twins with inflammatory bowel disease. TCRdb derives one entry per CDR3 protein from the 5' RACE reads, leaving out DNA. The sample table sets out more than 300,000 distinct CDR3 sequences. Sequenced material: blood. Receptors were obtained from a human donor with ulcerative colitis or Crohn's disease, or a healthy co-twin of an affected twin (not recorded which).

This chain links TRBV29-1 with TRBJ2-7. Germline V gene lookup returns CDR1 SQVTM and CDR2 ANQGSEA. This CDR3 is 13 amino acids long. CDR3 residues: CSVEESYSYEQYF.

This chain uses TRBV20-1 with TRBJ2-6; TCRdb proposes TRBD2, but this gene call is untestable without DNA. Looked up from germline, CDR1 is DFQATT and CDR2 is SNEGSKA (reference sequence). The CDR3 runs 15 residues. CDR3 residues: CSARTSSPGANVLTF.

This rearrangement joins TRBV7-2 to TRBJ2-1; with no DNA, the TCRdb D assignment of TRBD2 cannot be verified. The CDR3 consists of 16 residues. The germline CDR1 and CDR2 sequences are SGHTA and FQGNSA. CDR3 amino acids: CASSLRWTSGNNEQFF.

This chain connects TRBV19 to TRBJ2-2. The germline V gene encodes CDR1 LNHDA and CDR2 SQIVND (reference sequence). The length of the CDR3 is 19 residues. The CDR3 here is CASSIQAWSSGSSAGELFF.

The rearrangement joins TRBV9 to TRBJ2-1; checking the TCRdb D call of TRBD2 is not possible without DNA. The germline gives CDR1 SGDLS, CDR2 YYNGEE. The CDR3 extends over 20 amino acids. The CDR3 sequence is CASSVGLGKWGTSSYNEQFF.

This CDR3 reads CASSFLGPRDTQYF. The chain carries TRBV7-9 and TRBJ2-3; TCRdb's assignment of TRBD2 cannot be checked, as there is no DNA. The germline gives CDR1 SEHNR, CDR2 FQNEAQ (reference sequence). There are 14 residues in the CDR3.

CDR3 sequence: CASSRRDGTNQPQHF. The chain has TRBV7-9 and TRBJ1-5; there is no DNA to check the TCRdb D call of TRBD1. The CDR3 contains 15 residues. Looked up from germline, CDR1 is SEHNR and CDR2 is FQNEAQ (reference sequence). Using reference TRBV7-9 and TRBJ1-5 for the parts outside the CDR3, the full variable domain is DTGVSQNPRHKITKRGQNVTFRCDPISEHNRLYWYRQTLGQGPEFLTYFQNEAQLEKSRLLSDRFSAERPKGSFSTLEIQRTEQGDSAMYLCASSRRDGTNQPQHFGDGTRLSIL.

The CDR3 loop reads CASSADSRRTSNTEAFF. This sequence joins TRBV9 and TRBJ1-1. The length of the CDR3 is 17 residues. Germline lookup yields CDR1 SGDLS and CDR2 YYNGEE.

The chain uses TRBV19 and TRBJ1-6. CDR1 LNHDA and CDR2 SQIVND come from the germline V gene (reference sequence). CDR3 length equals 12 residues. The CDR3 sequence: CASSFESAPLHF. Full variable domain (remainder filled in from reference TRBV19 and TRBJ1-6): DGGITQSPKYLFRKEGQNVTLSCEQNLNHDAMYWYRQDPGQGLRLIYYSQIVNDFQKGDIAEGYSVSREKKESFPLTVTSAQKNPTAFYLCASSFESAPLHFGNGTRLTVT.

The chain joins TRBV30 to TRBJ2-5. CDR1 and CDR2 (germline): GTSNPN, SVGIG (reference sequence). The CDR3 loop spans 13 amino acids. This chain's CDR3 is CAWSRLPLETQYF.

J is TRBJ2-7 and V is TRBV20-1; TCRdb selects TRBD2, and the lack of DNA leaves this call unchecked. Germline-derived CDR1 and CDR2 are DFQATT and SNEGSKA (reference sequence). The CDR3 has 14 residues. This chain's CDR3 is CSARTGTSSGEQYF.

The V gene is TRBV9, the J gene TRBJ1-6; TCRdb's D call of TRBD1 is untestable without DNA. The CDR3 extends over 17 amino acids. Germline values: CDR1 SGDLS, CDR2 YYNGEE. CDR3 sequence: CASSYGQGRSFNSPLHF.

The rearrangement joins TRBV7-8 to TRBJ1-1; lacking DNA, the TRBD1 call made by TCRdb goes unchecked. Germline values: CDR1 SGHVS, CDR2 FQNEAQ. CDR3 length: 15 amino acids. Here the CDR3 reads CASSFRDRMNTEAFF. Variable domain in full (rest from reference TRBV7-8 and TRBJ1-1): GAGVSQSPRYKVAKRGQDVALRCDPISGHVSLFWYQQALGQGPEFLTYFQNEAQLDKSGLPSDRFFAERPEGSVSTLKIQRTQQEDSAVYLCASSFRDRMNTEAFFGQGTRLTVV.

The CDR3 loop is CASSPSGTSLTDTQYF. The gene calls are TRBV27 and TRBJ2-3; the TCRdb D gene call, TRBD2, has no DNA to confirm it. The germline CDR1 and CDR2 sequences are MNHEY and SMNVEV (reference sequence). CDR3 size: 16 residues.

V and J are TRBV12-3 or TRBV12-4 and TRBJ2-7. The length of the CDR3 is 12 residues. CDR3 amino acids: CASSFLTDEQYF.

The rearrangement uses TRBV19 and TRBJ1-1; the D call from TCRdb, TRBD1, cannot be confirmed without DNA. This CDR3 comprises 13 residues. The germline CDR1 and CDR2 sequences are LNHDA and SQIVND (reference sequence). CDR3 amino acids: CASSWGVITEAFF. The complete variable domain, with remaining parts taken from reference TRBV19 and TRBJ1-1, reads DGGITQSPKYLFRKEGQNVTLSCEQNLNHDAMYWYRQDPGQGLRLIYYSQIVNDFQKGDIAEGYSVSREKKESFPLTVTSAQKNPTAFYLCASSWGVITEAFFGQGTRLTVV.

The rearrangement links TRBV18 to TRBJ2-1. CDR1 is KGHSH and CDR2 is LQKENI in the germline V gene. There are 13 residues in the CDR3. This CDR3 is CASSPRGSGEQFF.

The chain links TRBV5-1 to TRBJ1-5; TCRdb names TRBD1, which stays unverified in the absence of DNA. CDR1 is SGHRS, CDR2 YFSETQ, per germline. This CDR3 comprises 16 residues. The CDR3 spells CASSPGTGKSNQPQHF.

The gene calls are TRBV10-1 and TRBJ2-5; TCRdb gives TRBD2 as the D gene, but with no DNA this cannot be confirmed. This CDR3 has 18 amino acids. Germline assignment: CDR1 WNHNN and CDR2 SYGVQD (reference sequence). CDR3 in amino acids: CASSESRGLAGNQETQYF.

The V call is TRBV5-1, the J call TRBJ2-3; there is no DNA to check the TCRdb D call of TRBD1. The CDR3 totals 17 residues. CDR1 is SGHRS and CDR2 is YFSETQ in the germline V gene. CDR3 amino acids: CASSFGGGSSSTDTQYF.

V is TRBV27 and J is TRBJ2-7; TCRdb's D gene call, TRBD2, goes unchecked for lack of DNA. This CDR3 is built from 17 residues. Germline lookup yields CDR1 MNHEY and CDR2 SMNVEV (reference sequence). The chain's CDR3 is CASSLSLPWEGWYEQYF.